These T cell receptor beta chains were read from a single sample in a study of blood T cell repertoires in COVID-19. Data came from immunoSEQ multiplex PCR; TCRdb stores just in-frame clones and leaves some out. The sample yields 200,000 to 250,000 clones, roughly 85% seen once. The specimen was peripheral blood. These receptors were obtained from a woman aged 18-29 years with acute or convalescent COVID-19. The CDR3 runs from the conserved cysteine through the conserved F or W. Expanded clones get a size class; other rows say once, few or many, or leave the size out.

v_call	clone_size	j_call	cdr3_aa
TRBV18	-	TRBJ2-5	CASSPPMTGRQETQYF
TRBV2	once	TRBJ1-2	CATPQDRRRNGYTF
TRBV5-1	once	TRBJ2-5	CASRQQGLGGETQYF
TRBV18	-	TRBJ1-2	CASSAQANYGYTF
TRBV28	-	TRBJ2-7	CASRGTSGTYEQYF
TRBV7-9	-	TRBJ2-5	CASSLGGTSDRRYQETQYF
TRBV7-7	-	TRBJ2-5	CASSLVTSGGKETQYF
TRBV6-5	-	TRBJ1-1	CASSPLERDLYEAFF
TRBV6-5	once	TRBJ2-7	CASSIGTGESYEQYF
TRBV4-1	-	TRBJ2-5	CASSQDARRGSETQYF
TRBV15	-	TRBJ1-4	CATSRDRQGYEKLFF
TRBV27	-	TRBJ1-2	CASKKAGFGKTDNYGYTF
TRBV28	-	TRBJ2-7	CASSLPTGLNNEQYF
TRBV14	-	TRBJ2-1	CASSQRTGPYNEQFF
TRBV9	-	TRBJ2-1	CASSGDFYNEQFF
TRBV28	once	TRBJ1-2	CATGDRVSRGYTF
TRBV27	-	TRBJ1-2	CASRPGQGMGGYTF